Below are 27 T cell receptor beta chains sequenced from a single sample in a study of blood T cell repertoires in COVID-19. Sequenced by immunoSEQ multiplex PCR; TCRdb stores in-frame clones only, minus some. Among under 95,000 clones listed, 88% were seen once. Input material: peripheral blood. Receptor source: a human donor in a cohort sampled during active COVID-19.

The chain couples TRBV18 to TRBJ2-7; D gene ambiguous. V dropped 4 bases and J dropped 3 bases, with 7 bases sitting between them. The germline gives CDR1 KGHSH, CDR2 LQKENI. The CDR3 loop spans 12 amino acids. Here the CDR3 reads CASSQGGYEQYF. As DNA, the CDR3 is TGTGCCAGCTCACAAGGCGGCTACGAGCAGTACTTC.

The chain joins TRBV7-2 to TRBJ2-2; maybe TRBD1 (5 bases). Between the trimmed V and J ends, which lost 2 bases and 4 bases, there was a span of 8 bases. The CDR3 is 14 residues long. Germline CDR1 reads SGHTA; CDR2 reads FQGNSA. As DNA, the CDR3 is TGTGCCAGCAGCTTATTTGACAGCACCGGGGAGCTGTTTTTT. Translated, it gives CASSLFDSTGELFF. The complete variable domain, with remaining parts taken from reference TRBV7-2 and TRBJ2-2, reads GAGVSQSPSNKVTEKGKDVELRCDPISGHTALYWYRQSLGQGLEFLIYFQGNSAPDKSGLPSDRFSAERTGGSVSTLTIQRTQQEDSAVYLCASSLFDSTGELFFGEGSRLTVL.

The rearrangement links TRBV7-2 to TRBJ2-3; D is uncertain. Germline-derived CDR1 and CDR2 are SGHTA and FQGNSA. The V and J ends lost 1 base and 0 bases respectively, with 8 bases between them. This CDR3 has 15 residues. The CDR3 DNA follows: TGTGCCAGCAGCTTAGTCCCGCGGAGCACAGATACGCAGTATTTT. The encoded protein is CASSLVPRSTDTQYF.

This sequence joins TRBV5-1 and TRBJ1-2; a weak D match, TRBD1 (6 bases). Trimming removed 3 bases from V and 1 base from J, with 19 bases in between. The CDR3 consists of 17 residues. CDR1 is SGHRS, CDR2 YFSETQ, per germline. The CDR3 bases are TGCGCCAGCAGCTCTGGGGGACGGGACAAGTATAACTATGGCTACACCTTC. Protein: CASSSGGRDKYNYGYTF.

The CDR3, as DNA: TGTGCCAGCAGCCAAGATACATCGGGGGAACGCGAGCAGTACTTC. Protein: CASSQDTSGEREQYF. V is TRBV3-1 (or the pseudogene TRBV3-2) and J is TRBJ2-7; perhaps TRBD2 as D (6 bases). The CDR3 sequence is 15 residues long. V lost 0 bases and J lost 6, with 15 bases in between. Germline V gene lookup returns CDR1 LGHDT and CDR2 YNNKEL (reference sequence).

The rearrangement uses TRBV10-3 and TRBJ2-1, with TRBD1 as a possible D gene (7 bases). The V end was cut by 2 bases, the J end by 0 bases, with 14 bases between. Germline CDR1 ENHRY, CDR2 SYGVKD. This CDR3 comprises 17 residues. The CDR3 nucleotides read TGTGCCATCAGTGAGAGGGGGCAGGGGGGCTCCTACAATGAGCAGTTCTTC. Its translation is CAISERGQGGSYNEQFF.

This chain joins TRBV27 and TRBJ2-1; the D is unclear. Germline loops: CDR1 MNHEY, CDR2 SMNVEV (reference sequence). Trimming took off 4 bases at V and 15 bases at J, with 22 bases between the two ends. The CDR3 totals 14 residues. The CDR3 coding sequence is TGTGCCAGCAGTTCCGTTGACGCGAACCAGGCTCGGTTCTTC. Translated, it gives CASSSVDANQARFF.

The chain combines TRBV7-9 with TRBJ1-2; D not resolved. V was clipped by 0 bases and J by 8 bases, with 13 bases between them. CDR3 length equals 14 residues. CDR1 SEHNR and CDR2 FQNEAQ come from the germline V gene (reference sequence). In nucleotides, the CDR3 is TGTGCCAGCAGCTTAGCTGGCACCGCGGGGGGCTACACCTTC. The encoded protein is CASSLAGTAGGYTF.

The V gene is TRBV18, the J gene TRBJ2-1; 9 bases agree with TRBD2. The CDR3 consists of 13 residues. Germline CDR1 and CDR2: KGHSH and LQKENI. V gave up 5 bases and J gave up 8 bases; unmatched junction bases: 4. CDR3 residues: CASSSGTSYEQFF. The CDR3 region has the DNA TGTGCCAGCTCATCCGGGACTAGCTATGAGCAGTTCTTC.

This clone was counted only a few times. This chain connects TRBV5-1 to TRBJ2-3; 7 nucleotides line up with TRBD1. The CDR3 consists of 16 residues. From germline, CDR1 is SGHRS and CDR2 YFSETQ. The J segment lost 4 bases and the V segment lost 7 bases, leaving 15 bases of the junction unmatched. The CDR3 bases are TGCGCCAGCGCCCTCACAGGGGATACGGGCGCAGATACGCAGTATTTT. This sequence encodes CASALTGDTGADTQYF.

This clone appeared a single time. V is TRBV5-1 and J is TRBJ1-1; D remains unclear. V gave up 0 bases and J gave up 1 base, with 10 bases separating them. This CDR3 spans 15 amino acids. The germline V gene has CDR1 SGHRS and CDR2 YFSETQ. The CDR3 sequence: CASSLVGAGNTEAFF. Here the CDR3 DNA reads TGCGCCAGCAGCTTGGTAGGTGCAGGGAACACTGAAGCTTTCTTT.

Relative to its sample, this clone is medium-sized. This chain joins TRBV9 and TRBJ2-2; 9 bases agree with TRBD1. Trimming at V came to 3 bases and at J to 6 bases, leaving 6 bases not matched to a gene. This CDR3 contains 15 residues. In germline, CDR1 is SGDLS, CDR2 YYNGEE. The CDR3 DNA sequence: TGTGCCAGCAGCGGGACAGGGGCGTTGGCCGGGGAGCTGTTTTTT. It specifies CASSGTGALAGELFF.

The gene calls are TRBV7-6 and TRBJ2-3, with 7 positions matching TRBD2. V lost 5 bases and J lost 5; bases outside the gene matches: 10. The CDR3 spans 15 residues. Per germline, CDR1 SGHVS and CDR2 FNYEAQ. CDR3 bases: TGTGCCAGCAGCAGGGGAGGGCTTGGAGAAGATACGCAGTATTTT. It translates to CASSRGGLGEDTQYF.

This chain links TRBV2 with TRBJ2-3; 13 nucleotides line up with TRBD2. V lost 6 bases to trimming and J lost 0 bases; unmatched junction nucleotides: 0. CDR3 length: 15 amino acids. Germline V lookup: CDR1 SNHLY, CDR2 FYNNEI. The CDR3 DNA follows: TGTGCCAGCAGGGGACTAGCGGGGAGCACAGATACGCAGTATTTT. Protein: CASRGLAGSTDTQYF.

The V and J genes are TRBV12-1 and TRBJ1-4. TRBV12-1 is classified as a pseudogene. CDR3 length: 11 residues. CDR3: CASSFDKKLFF. The CDR3 DNA is TGTGCCAGCAGCTTTGATAAAAAACTGTTTTTT.

In DNA form, the CDR3 reads TGTGCCAGCAGCCCCGGGACAGAGCCTCAGCCCCAGCATTTT. It specifies CASSPGTEPQPQHF. V and J are TRBV9 and TRBJ1-5; 7 bases match TRBD1. This CDR3 has 14 residues. Germline V gene sequence: CDR1 SGDLS, CDR2 YYNGEE. After removal of 4 bases from V and 6 bases from J, the junction contained 7 bases not matched to a gene.

The count of this clone is one. V gene TRBV6-5 combines with J gene TRBJ1-1; D unclear. Germline V gene data show CDR1 as MNHEY and CDR2 as SVGAGI. V was pared by 5 bases and J by 10 bases, with 14 bases between. This CDR3 is built from 12 residues. The CDR3 reads CASSPKRGIAFF. The CDR3 nucleotides read TGTGCCAGCAGTCCAAAGCGGGGAATAGCTTTCTTT.

J is TRBJ1-6 and V is TRBV5-1, with D possibly being TRBD1 (6 bases). Trimming stripped 5 bases from V and 10 bases from J, with 19 bases between. The CDR3 has 15 residues. Germline values: CDR1 SGHRS, CDR2 YFSETQ. The CDR3 DNA is TGCGCCAGCAGGAGGGAAAACAGGGACGAGTCACCCCTCCACTTT. Its protein product is CASRRENRDESPLHF.

This chain uses TRBV29-1 with TRBJ2-1, with D perhaps matching TRBD2 (5 bases). The germline gives CDR1 SQVTM, CDR2 ANQGSEA. Trimming stripped 5 bases from V and 9 bases from J, with 20 bases between. The CDR3 runs to 14 residues. CDR3 amino acids: CSVTRNVPSGEQFF. DNA of the CDR3: TGCAGCGTTACCCGAAACGTGCCCAGCGGTGAGCAGTTCTTC.

J is TRBJ2-2 and V is TRBV12-3 or TRBV12-4; D is perhaps TRBD1 (5 bases). V shed 3 bases and J shed 6 bases, with 8 bases lying between them. This CDR3 contains 13 residues. CDR3 DNA sequence: TGTGCCAGCAGTTTGCAGGGATCCGGGGAGCTGTTTTTT. Protein sequence: CASSLQGSGELFF.

The count of this clone is one. The rearrangement links TRBV30 to TRBJ2-3, with a tentative D call TRBD2 (6 bases). V lost 7 bases and J 2 bases, leaving 10 bases between the germline ends. The CDR3 extends over 12 amino acids. Per the germline V gene, CDR1 is GTSNPN and CDR2 is SVGIG (reference sequence). The CDR3 DNA reads as TGTGCCTCCGGGGGAACCACAGATACGCAGTATTTT. Its protein product is CASGGTTDTQYF.

V is TRBV19 and J is TRBJ2-7; 10 positions agree with TRBD2. Germline V gene sequence: CDR1 LNHDA, CDR2 SQIVND (reference sequence). V shed 3 bases and J 4 bases; nucleotides not matched to a gene: 6. This CDR3 is 15 amino acids long. CDR3: CASSIRTSGNYEQYF. The DNA of the CDR3 is TGTGCCAGTAGTATTAGAACTAGCGGGAATTACGAGCAGTACTTC.

The chain employs TRBV2 and TRBJ2-1; TRBD2 agrees at 7 bases. CDR1 is SNHLY and CDR2 is FYNNEI in the germline V gene. Trimming cost V 6 bases and J 9 bases; bases outside gene matches: 11. The CDR3 runs to 14 residues. The CDR3 loop reads CASRAGVPNGEQFF. DNA of the CDR3: TGTGCCAGCAGGGCGGGGGTTCCCAACGGTGAGCAGTTCTTC.

This chain connects TRBV2 to TRBJ1-4; D perhaps matches TRBD1 (5 bases). CDR1 and CDR2 from the germline V gene are SNHLY and FYNNEI. Trimming left V 8 bases short and J 5 bases short, with 9 bases between. The CDR3 totals 12 residues. As DNA, the CDR3 is TGTGCCAGCGACAGCGAAAATGAAAAACTGTTTTTT. It encodes CASDSENEKLFF.

The gene calls are TRBV6-5 and TRBJ1-6; possible D gene TRBD1, 5 bases. Germline V lookup: CDR1 MNHEY, CDR2 SVGAGI. This CDR3 has 15 amino acids. Trimming stripped 0 bases from V and 7 bases from J, with 10 bases between. CDR3 nucleotides: TGTGCCAGCAGTTACTCGAATACAGGCAATTCACCCCTCCACTTT. Its protein is CASSYSNTGNSPLHF.

The chain couples TRBV25-1 to TRBJ1-4; weak D call: TRBD1 (5 bases). This CDR3 region has 14 residues. V dropped 1 base and J dropped 6 bases, with 9 bases sitting between them. CDR1 is MGHDK and CDR2 is SYGVNS in the germline V gene. CDR3 in amino acids: CASSESGPHEKLFF. CDR3 sequence (DNA): TGTGCCAGCAGTGAATCAGGGCCTCATGAAAAACTGTTTTTT.

V gene TRBV5-6 combines with J gene TRBJ2-5, with a tentative D call TRBD2 (5 bases). The V end lost 4 bases, the J end lost 5 bases, and 6 bases lay between the germline ends. The CDR3 consists of 11 residues. CDR1 is SGHDT, CDR2 YYEEEE, per germline. The CDR3 sequence is CASSGGETQYF. CDR3 DNA: TGTGCCAGCAGCGGCGGGGAGACCCAGTACTTC.